One sample yielded the 23 T cell receptor beta chains listed below, sequenced in a study of spatial heterogeneity in lung cancer. Notes on the study in general: Tracking of tumor mutation counts was seen in expanded intratumoral alpha and beta TCR counts.

These receptors have no identified antigens. MiXCR, applied by TCRdb to the 5' RACE reads, yields one record per CDR3 protein. The sample has 20,000 to 30,000 distinct CDR3 sequences; under 10% are singletons. Indicated time point: sample taken at primary tumor resection. Sequencing used lung tumor tissue, obtained at surgery. Receptors originate from a male donor with early-stage non-small cell lung cancer.

This chain uses TRBV28 with TRBJ1-1; D is unclear. This CDR3 is built from 14 residues. Per the germline V gene, CDR1 is MDHEN and CDR2 is SYDVKM. The V end was cut by 2 bases, the J end by 1 base, with 8 bases between. In nucleotides, the CDR3 is TGTGCCAGCAGTTTACTGGGAACGAACACTGAAGCTTTCTTT. Amino acids: CASSLLGTNTEAFF.

This clonotype was seen more than once but under ten times. V usage is TRBV20-1 and J usage is TRBJ1-1; D gene uncertain. V shed 0 bases and J shed 6 bases, with 11 bases lying between them. This CDR3 is 13 amino acids long. Germline assignment: CDR1 DFQATT and CDR2 SNEGSKA (reference sequence). The CDR3 DNA sequence: TGCAGTGCTAGAGACCGGGGTAGACCTGAAGCTTTCTTT. Translation gives CSARDRGRPEAFF.

This clonotype is labeled as medium-sized. The V call is TRBV7-2, the J call TRBJ2-3; the match to TRBD2 covers 8 bases. This CDR3 is built from 15 residues. Germline V CDR1 and CDR2: SGHTA, FQGNSA. The J segment lost 5 bases and the V segment lost 4 bases, leaving 8 bases of the junction unmatched. In DNA form, the CDR3 reads TGTGCCAGCAGCTCCCTAGCGGGCCCTCAAGATACGCAGTATTTT. Amino acids: CASSSLAGPQDTQYF.

This clonotype showed up just a few times. The chain uses TRBV10-3 and TRBJ2-1, with 8 bases aligning to TRBD2. V was pared by 0 bases and J by 9 bases, with 7 bases of the junction left unmatched. CDR1 is ENHRY and CDR2 is SYGVKD in the germline V gene. The CDR3 loop spans 15 amino acids. The CDR3 nucleotides are TGTGCCATCAGTGAGTCAGGCGGGAGGTCTGGTGAGCAGTTCTTC. Its protein is CAISESGGRSGEQFF.

This clonotype has a handful of counts. Being one base from a much bigger clone, this may be a read error. This chain joins TRBV15 and TRBJ2-3, with 8 bases aligning to TRBD2. The CDR3 has 17 residues. The germline V gene has CDR1 LNHNV and CDR2 YYDKDF (reference sequence). CDR3 sequence: CAASGGSTSRATDTQYF. CDR3 bases: TGTGCCGCCAGCGGGGGTTCGACTAGTCGGGCCACAGATACGCAGTATTTT.

The rearrangement uses TRBV6-5 and TRBJ2-1, with TRBD2 as a possible D gene (6 bases). Germline values: CDR1 MNHEY, CDR2 SVGAGI. Trimming cost V 0 bases and J 7 bases, with 10 bases left between them. The CDR3 runs to 14 residues. CDR3 DNA sequence: TGTGCCAGCAGTTACTCCACTGCGGGGAATGAGCAGTTCTTC. It translates to CASSYSTAGNEQFF.

This clonotype was detected many times. One end of the junction is discordant with germline, which a read error may explain. This chain connects TRBV2 to TRBJ1-4, with D perhaps matching TRBD1 (5 bases). The CDR3 has 12 residues. Germline V gene sequence: CDR1 SNHLY, CDR2 FYNNEI. As DNA, the CDR3 is TGTGCCAGCAGTGAAGAGGAGGGACGGAGGGTTTTT. This codes for CASSEEEGRRVF. Using reference TRBV2 and TRBJ1-4 for the parts outside the CDR3, the full variable domain is EPEVTQTPSHQVTQMGQEVILRCVPISNHLYFYWYRQILGQKVEFLVSFYNNEISEKSEIFDDQFSVERPDGSNFTLKIRSTKLEDSAMYFCASSEEEGRRVFGSGTQLSVL.

There are many counts of this clonotype. The gene calls are TRBV10-2 and TRBJ2-6; D remains unclear. The V end was cut by 3 bases, the J end by 1 base, with 7 bases between. Looked up from germline, CDR1 is WSHSY and CDR2 is SAAADI. This CDR3 region has 15 residues. In nucleotides, the CDR3 is TGCGCCAGCAGTGATGGCGGATCTGGGGCCAACGTCCTGACTTTC. This encodes CASSDGGSGANVLTF.

As to this clonotype: This clone may be a read error of a much larger clone one base away. This likely comes from a read error, as the CDR3 has no conserved phenylalanine or tryptophan at its end. The chain links TRBV7-2 to TRBJ2-3, with TRBD2 identical over 12 bases. The ends lost 3 bases at V and 4 bases at J; junction bases unmatched: 5. The CDR3 is 16 amino acids. Looked up from germline, CDR1 is SGHTA and CDR2 is FQGNSA. CDR3 loop: CASSFTSGRIPDTQYS. The CDR3 DNA reads TGTGCCAGCAGCTTTACTAGCGGGAGGATTCCAGATACGCAGTATTCT.

The V call is TRBV7-2, the J call TRBJ2-3; TRBD2 aligns across 7 bases. The V gene's germline CDR1 is SGHTA and CDR2 FQGNSA. CDR3 length: 14 amino acids. After removal of 7 bases from V and 2 bases from J, the junction contained 6 bases not matched to a gene. CDR3 bases: TGTGCCAGCAAAATAGCGGGCCCCACAGATACGCAGTATTTT. This sequence encodes CASKIAGPTDTQYF.

Many counts were recorded for this clonotype. The CDR3 sequence is CSVGGGSGANVLTF. Here the CDR3 DNA reads TGCAGCGTTGGAGGGGGCTCTGGGGCCAACGTCCTGACTTTC. The chain couples TRBV29-1 to TRBJ2-6; a possible D gene is TRBD1 (6 bases). Germline CDR1 SQVTM, CDR2 ANQGSEA. The CDR3 spans 14 residues. V was clipped by 4 bases and J by 0 bases, with 7 bases between them.

This clonotype was found a few times. V and J are TRBV20-1 and TRBJ2-7; 9 nucleotides match TRBD2. CDR1 and CDR2 (germline): DFQATT, SNEGSKA (reference sequence). The CDR3 consists of 19 residues. Trimming cost V 6 bases and J 2 bases; bases outside gene matches: 23. DNA for the CDR3: TGCAGTGCACCGAGTATAGGACTAGCGCATACCATCGCGACCTACGAGCAGTACTTC. It is translated as CSAPSIGLAHTIATYEQYF.

This clonotype was found a few times. The chain couples TRBV6-2 or TRBV6-3 to TRBJ2-7; TRBD2 matches 7 bases. The CDR3 runs to 16 residues. Germline trimming cut 4 bases from V and 0 bases from J; bases unmatched to any gene: 9. CDR1 MNHEY and CDR2 SVGEGT come from the germline V gene. DNA of the CDR3: TGTGCCAGCAGTTCCTTCTCTAGCGGTTTCTCCTACGAGCAGTACTTC. It encodes CASSSFSSGFSYEQYF.

This clonotype was seen a handful of times. The chain has TRBV24-1 and TRBJ1-2, with D possibly TRBD1 on 5 matching bases. The CDR3 consists of 15 residues. Trimming pared 3 bases from V and 0 bases from J, leaving 10 bases between. CDR1 is KGHDR, CDR2 SFDVKD, per germline. The CDR3 sequence is CATSDAGRANYGYTF. The CDR3 nucleotides are TGTGCCACCAGTGATGCGGGACGGGCTAACTATGGCTACACCTTC.

The chain carries TRBV18 and TRBJ2-7, with no clear D. The CDR3 covers 14 residues. V shed 3 bases and J shed 2 bases, with 11 bases lying between them. Germline lookup yields CDR1 KGHSH and CDR2 LQKENI. The CDR3 nucleotides read TGTGCCAGCTCACCGGTACTCACAGCCTACGAGCAGTACTTC. It translates to CASSPVLTAYEQYF.

CDR3 bases: TGTGCCAGCAGCGGGGGACAGGGACTTTACAATGAGCAGTTCTTC. This codes for CASSGGQGLYNEQFF. The chain combines TRBV9 with TRBJ2-1, with TRBD1 matching 9 bases. The V and J ends lost 3 bases and 4 bases, in that order; junction bases with no gene match: 5. The CDR3 extends over 15 amino acids. Germline CDR1 and CDR2: SGDLS and YYNGEE. Complete variable domain (other parts from reference TRBV9 and TRBJ2-1): DSGVTQTPKHLITATGQRVTLRCSPRSGDLSVYWYQQSLDQGLQFLIQYYNGEERAKGNILERFSAQQFPDLHSELNLSSLELGDSALYFCASSGGQGLYNEQFFGPGTRLTVL.

This clonotype was picked up a small number of times. The chain uses TRBV20-1 and TRBJ1-2; D is unclear. Trimming cost V 0 bases and J 7 bases, with 12 bases left between them. This CDR3 region has 13 residues. Germline assignment: CDR1 DFQATT and CDR2 SNEGSKA (reference sequence). The CDR3 coding sequence is TGCAGTGCTAGAGATCTCTCCGCCCTTGGCTACACCTTC. Its protein product is CSARDLSALGYTF.

This chain uses TRBV7-8 with TRBJ2-1, with TRBD1 matching 10 bases. This CDR3 contains 16 residues. Germline V gene data show CDR1 as SGHVS and CDR2 as FQNEAQ. Trimming cost V 4 bases and J 7 bases; bases outside gene matches: 10. CDR3 residues: CASSSPGQGYMNEQFF. In DNA form, the CDR3 reads TGTGCCAGCAGCTCGCCGGGACAGGGGTATATGAATGAGCAGTTCTTC.

This clonotype was recorded at least ten times. This rearrangement joins TRBV6-5 to TRBJ1-2; D uncertain. Trimming removed 0 bases from V and 8 bases from J, with 10 bases in between. CDR3 length: 13 amino acids. The germline gives CDR1 MNHEY, CDR2 SVGAGI. CDR3 sequence reads: CASSYSDGYGYTF. The CDR3 region has the DNA TGTGCCAGCAGTTACTCAGACGGGTACGGCTACACCTTC.

This clonotype was detected only a few times. The V gene is TRBV5-6, the J gene TRBJ2-7; no firm D call. The CDR3 runs to 15 residues. Trimming shortened V by 0 bases and J by 0 bases, and 10 bases separated the two germline ends. Germline lookup yields CDR1 SGHDT and CDR2 YYEEEE. The CDR3 sequence: CASSLAPGPSYEQYF. CDR3 sequence (DNA): TGTGCCAGCAGCTTGGCCCCAGGCCCCTCCTACGAGCAGTACTTC.

This clonotype was seen ten or more times. The chain couples TRBV27 to TRBJ1-4; no firm D call. The germline V gene encodes CDR1 MNHEY and CDR2 SMNVEV (reference sequence). The CDR3 loop spans 16 amino acids. Trimming removed 2 bases at V and 5 bases at J, with 15 bases between. This CDR3 is CASSLRALSLNEKLFF. CDR3 nucleotide sequence: TGTGCCAGCAGTTTACGGGCACTTAGCCTAAATGAAAAACTGTTTTTT.

The sample holds many counts of this clonotype. This chain uses TRBV12-3 or TRBV12-4 with TRBJ2-7, with D uncertain. With 2 bases removed from V and 6 bases from J, the gap between germline ends came to 11 bases. This CDR3 spans 13 amino acids. CDR3 protein: CASSLRSLVEQYF. The CDR3 DNA reads TGTGCCAGCAGTTTAAGATCCCTGGTCGAGCAGTACTTC.

J is TRBJ2-4 and V is TRBV7-9, with 8 bases aligning to TRBD1. CDR3 length: 12 amino acids. J was trimmed by 9 bases and V by 7 bases; bases with no gene match: 5. Germline CDR1 and CDR2: SEHNR and FQNEAQ (reference sequence). The CDR3 DNA is TGTGCCAGCAAAGAACAGGGGGGCATTCAGTACTTC. Protein product: CASKEQGGIQYF.